Listed below are T cell receptor beta chains from one sample, sequenced in a study of blood T cell repertoires in COVID-19. Profiling relied on immunoSEQ multiplex PCR, and the TCRdb table lists in-frame clones only, not all of them. The data show roughly 120,000 clones, about 83% seen once. Sequenced input: peripheral blood. These TCRs come from an older man with acute or convalescent COVID-19. The CDR3 runs from the conserved cysteine through the conserved F or W. Each record gives: V gene, J gene, D gene, clone size, CDR3 protein, CDR3 DNA. D genes are given only for firm matches. Clone size is not always given. Where it is, it says once, few, many or a class for expanded clones.

TRBV24-1	TRBJ2-5	TRBD2	.	CATAGAGGPETQYF	TGTGCCACAGCTGGCGCGGGAGGGCCCGAGACCCAGTACTTC
TRBV3-1/TRBV3-2	TRBJ2-7	TRBD1	.	CASSQVSGQGAGEQYF	TGTGCCAGCAGCCAAGTGTCCGGACAGGGGGCCGGGGAGCAGTACTTC
TRBV5-1	TRBJ1-6	TRBD1	.	CASSLGQDNSPLHF	TGCGCCAGCAGCTTAGGACAGGATAATTCACCCCTCCACTTT
TRBV29-1	TRBJ2-5	.	.	CSVGQQETQYF	TGCAGCGTTGGCCAGCAAGAGACCCAGTACTTC
TRBV28	TRBJ2-1	.	.	CASTGRAGDSYNEQFF	TGTGCCAGCACCGGGCGGGCAGGGGATTCCTACAATGAGCAGTTCTTC
TRBV7-2	TRBJ2-1	TRBD2	.	CASSRGGSSYNEQFF	TGTGCCAGCAGTCGGGGAGGGAGCTCCTACAATGAGCAGTTCTTC
TRBV2	TRBJ1-2	TRBD1	.	CASRPGQGRSGYGYTF	TGTGCCAGCAGGCCCGGACAGGGGCGCTCTGGCTATGGCTACACCTTC
TRBV5-6	TRBJ2-7	TRBD2	.	CASSLQFPAGPMEQYF	TGTGCCAGCAGCTTGCAATTTCCAGCGGGACCCATGGAGCAGTACTTC
TRBV12-3/TRBV12-4	TRBJ2-3	TRBD2	.	CASQRESRDTQYF	TGTGCCAGCCAGCGGGAGTCAAGGGATACGCAGTATTTT
TRBV19	TRBJ2-5	.	.	CASRQGNQETQYF	TGTGCCAGTAGACAGGGAAACCAAGAGACCCAGTACTTC
TRBV2	TRBJ2-1	TRBD2	.	CASSKGLAGVNEQFF	TGTGCCAGCAGTAAGGGACTAGCGGGAGTCAATGAGCAGTTCTTC
TRBV7-2	TRBJ1-5	.	.	CASSLVGQGQPQHF	TGTGCCAGCAGCTTAGTCGGGCAGGGGCAGCCCCAGCATTTT
TRBV7-3	TRBJ2-2	.	.	CASSPPGANTGELFF	TGTGCCAGCAGCCCCCCAGGGGCGAACACCGGGGAGCTGTTTTTT
TRBV2	TRBJ2-6	.	.	CASSEWLPGANVLTF	TGTGCCAGCAGTGAATGGCTCCCTGGGGCCAACGTCCTGACTTTC
TRBV9	TRBJ1-2	TRBD1	few	CASSVGTGGYSGYTF	TGTGCCAGCAGCGTAGGGACAGGGGGCTATTCTGGCTACACCTTC
TRBV28	TRBJ2-5	.	.	CASSLGHSGGETQYF	TGTGCCAGCAGTTTGGGACACTCTGGCGGGGAGACCCAGTACTTC
TRBV19	TRBJ1-1	TRBD1	.	CASSSYRGGTEAFF	TGTGCCAGTAGTAGCTACAGGGGAGGCACTGAAGCTTTCTTT
TRBV19	TRBJ1-6	TRBD1	.	CASSNIKTGVSPLHF	TGTGCCAGTAGTAACATAAAGACAGGGGTCTCACCCCTCCACTTT
TRBV30	TRBJ1-4	TRBD1	.	CAWRAGQGAGNEKLFF	TGTGCCTGGAGGGCGGGACAGGGGGCCGGTAATGAAAAACTGTTTTTT
TRBV7-2	TRBJ1-6	TRBD1	.	CASSLATGGFYNSPLHF	TGTGCCAGCAGCTTAGCCACAGGGGGCTTTTATAATTCACCCCTCCACTTT
TRBV3-1/TRBV3-2	TRBJ2-5	.	.	CASSQGWVGGETQYF	TGTGCCAGCAGCCAAGGGTGGGTAGGGGGTGAGACCCAGTACTTC
TRBV5-6	TRBJ1-5	.	.	CASSLQDQPQHF	TGTGCCAGCAGCTTGCAGGATCAGCCCCAGCATTTT
TRBV28	TRBJ2-1	.	.	CASSSGGSLNEQFF	TGTGCCAGCAGTTCAGGGGGGTCGCTCAATGAGCAGTTCTTC
TRBV3-1/TRBV3-2	TRBJ1-4	.	.	CASSHHRDTEKLFF	TGTGCCAGCAGCCATCACCGGGACACCGAAAAACTGTTTTTT
TRBV11-3	TRBJ2-2	TRBD2	.	CASSLEQPLAVSGDTGELFF	TGTGCCAGCAGCTTAGAACAACCACTAGCGGTATCAGGGGACACCGGGGAGCTGTTTTTT
TRBV30	TRBJ1-4	.	.	CAWGSGEKLFF	TGTGCCTGGGGTTCGGGAGAAAAACTGTTTTTT
TRBV19	TRBJ2-7	.	once	CASSMRELTYEQYF	TGTGCCAGTAGTATGAGGGAACTAACCTACGAGCAGTACTTC
TRBV28	TRBJ2-7	TRBD1	.	CASSIYRGRGYEQYF	TGTGCCAGCAGTATCTACAGGGGAAGAGGCTACGAGCAGTACTTC
TRBV24-1	TRBJ2-1	TRBD2	.	CATSAGGPGGRRGEQFF	TGTGCCACCAGTGCCGGGGGGCCGGGAGGGCGGCGCGGTGAGCAGTTCTTC
TRBV28	TRBJ2-2	TRBD1	.	CASSLSLLRGLKQGAGANTGELFF	TGTGCCAGCAGTTTATCGCTATTACGTGGCCTGAAACAGGGGGCTGGTGCGAACACCGGGGAGCTGTTTTTT
TRBV7-9	TRBJ2-7	TRBD2	once	CASSLDLAGPYEQYF	TGTGCCAGCAGCTTAGATCTAGCGGGGCCCTACGAGCAGTACTTC
TRBV4-1	TRBJ2-2	TRBD2	.	CASSHLAGGLTGELFF	TGCGCCAGCAGCCACCTAGCGGGAGGGTTGACCGGGGAGCTGTTTTTT
TRBV9	TRBJ2-1	TRBD2	.	CASSAQGTSGLDEQFF	TGTGCCAGCAGCGCCCAGGGCACTAGCGGGCTGGATGAGCAGTTCTTC
TRBV24-1	TRBJ2-7	TRBD1	.	CATSDALGDRLHEQYF	TGTGCCACCAGTGATGCCCTCGGGGACAGGTTACACGAGCAGTACTTC
TRBV19	TRBJ1-5	TRBD1	.	CASSIYATGGNQPQHF	TGTGCCAGTAGTATATATGCGACAGGGGGCAATCAGCCCCAGCATTTT
TRBV6-2/TRBV6-3	TRBJ2-7	TRBD2	.	CASSYRLAGGSSYEQYF	TGTGCCAGCAGTTATCGGCTAGCGGGAGGGAGCTCCTACGAGCAGTACTTC
TRBV7-9	TRBJ1-1	TRBD1	.	CASSLQGARTEAFF	TGTGCCAGCAGCCTACAGGGGGCGCGGACTGAAGCTTTCTTT
TRBV4-3	TRBJ2-2	TRBD2	.	CASSQDLMGLAGGNTGELFF	TGCGCCAGCAGCCAAGACCTGATGGGACTAGCGGGGGGCAACACCGGGGAGCTGTTTTTT
TRBV19	TRBJ2-5	TRBD1	.	CASSIDPYDRGPRETQYF	TGTGCCAGTAGTATAGATCCCTATGACAGGGGGCCTCGAGAGACCCAGTACTTC
TRBV7-8	TRBJ1-4	.	.	CASSIFRGLSEKLFF	TGTGCCAGCAGCATATTTAGGGGTCTAAGCGAAAAACTGTTTTTT
TRBV30	TRBJ1-5	.	.	CAWGTVSNQPQHF	TGTGCCTGGGGAACAGTTAGCAATCAGCCCCAGCATTTT
TRBV11-2	TRBJ1-1	.	.	CASSLRGAGTNTEAFF	TGTGCCAGCAGCCTGCGGGGGGCCGGGACGAACACTGAAGCTTTCTTT
TRBV15	TRBJ2-1	.	.	CATSRDMRASSENEQFF	TGTGCCACCAGCAGAGATATGAGGGCTAGCTCGGAGAATGAGCAGTTCTTC
TRBV30	TRBJ2-3	TRBD1	.	CACYLGKGASTDTQYF	TGTGCCTGTTACCTCGGCAAGGGGGCAAGCACAGATACGCAGTATTTT
TRBV3-1/TRBV3-2	TRBJ2-7	TRBD2	.	CASSRRTSGYEQYF	TGTGCCAGCAGCCGTCGGACTAGCGGGTACGAGCAGTACTTC
TRBV7-2	TRBJ2-7	TRBD2	.	CASSSRGPAGPSYEQYF	TGTGCCAGCAGCTCCCGAGGGCCAGCGGGGCCCTCCTACGAGCAGTACTTC
TRBV7-3	TRBJ2-7	TRBD2	.	CASSREGSLSYEQYF	TGTGCCAGCAGCAGGGAGGGTAGCCTTTCCTACGAGCAGTACTTC
TRBV2	TRBJ1-1	.	.	CASSENYGNTEAFF	TGTGCCAGCAGTGAGAATTATGGCAACACTGAAGCTTTCTTT
TRBV15	TRBJ2-7	.	.	CATSRDFRGEEQYF	TGTGCCACCAGCAGAGATTTCAGGGGGGAAGAGCAGTACTTC
TRBV29-1	TRBJ2-2	.	.	CSAKKNTGELFF	TGCAGCGCCAAAAAAAACACCGGGGAGCTGTTTTTT
TRBV7-2	TRBJ2-7	TRBD1	once	CATAYRTGSYEQYF	TGTGCCACGGCCTATAGGACAGGCTCCTACGAGCAGTACTTC
TRBV9	TRBJ1-1	.	.	CASSPSGGNTEAFF	TGTGCCAGCAGCCCGAGCGGAGGGAACACTGAAGCTTTCTTT
TRBV6-6	TRBJ2-5	TRBD1	once	CASSYGTGGWTQYF	TGTGCCAGCAGTTATGGAACAGGGGGATGGACCCAGTACTTC